Detailed here is one TCR beta chain. Its antigen is still unknown. Base qualities were left out, and no much larger clone turns up one base away. The sample belongs to a study of Ad26.COV2.S vaccination and SARS-CoV-2 variants (dated by TCRdb to the early 2020s). As for the study more broadly: Donors in the vaccine arm were drawn from COV1001, a multicentre, randomized, double-blind, placebo-controlled phase I-IIa trial testing Ad26.COV2.S in healthy adults. The specificity and breadth of SARS-CoV-2-reactive T cell receptors after Ad26.COV2.S vaccination were assessed by TCRbeta repertoire sequencing. Dosing of Ad26.COV2.S was intramuscular, at either 5x10^10 or 1x10^11 viral particles, delivered as one shot or as two shots spaced 56 days apart. Trial participants were randomized into five groups of five: low-dose or high-dose Ad26.COV2.S given once or twice, or placebo on both occasions. A total of approximately 30 samples were included in the TCR-sequenced set, comprising 19 Ad26.COV2.S vaccine recipients, 5 placebo recipients and 8 SARS-CoV-2 convalescent individuals. Blinding of investigators to trial group allocation was maintained during experiments and outcome assessment. General findings and caveats noted by the study authors: According to the authors, total T cell responses may have been underestimated by the TCR breadth and depth analyses. Compared with placebo recipients, Ad26.COV2.S recipients showed higher spike-specific TCR breadth (P = 0.0014). After vaccination, substantial breadth of spike-specific CD8+ and CD4+ T cell responses was reported. Vaccine and placebo recipients had comparable non-spike TCR breadth, which fits with the vaccine containing only spike. The study was not powered to compare responses between vaccine doses or regimens.

The treatment or condition label of this sample denotes: 15 to 20 received Ad26.COV2.S at low or high dose, single or two shots; roughly five received placebo; per-sample allocation not given. For vaccine and placebo recipients, the sequenced repertoires came from samples collected on day 63 after the first injection. Between 29 July and 7 August 2020, Cohort 1b enrolled approximately 26 adults aged 18-55 years at one site in Boston, USA. Ad26.COV2.S consisted of a replication-incompetent adenovirus type 26 vector by which a prefusion-stabilized SARS-CoV-2 spike protein from the original Wuhan strain was expressed. The immunoSEQ Assay was used to sequence TCRbeta CDR3 regions. After extraction, genomic DNA underwent amplification by bias-controlled multiplex PCR, followed by high-throughput sequencing. The paper's data handling went like this. To quantify the absolute abundance of every unique TCRbeta CDR3 region, sequences were collapsed and filtered. T cell fraction was estimated by normalization of TCRbeta template counts to usable DNA, with usable DNA being measured through amplification of reference genes present in all nucleated cells. Repertoire TCRs were annotated as SARS-CoV-2-specific by exact matching of V gene, CDR3 amino acid sequence and J gene to a known reactive TCR set. The reference SARS-CoV-2 TCR set was obtained from MIRA and was filtered for enrichment in COVID-19-positive ImmuneCODE repertoires, whereby public or cross-reactive TCRs were removed. Using the MIRA antigens, annotated TCRs were further analysed by specific ORF or by position within an ORF. Breadth was defined as annotated unique rearrangements over total unique productive rearrangements; depth was the summed frequency of those rearrangements. Two-sided Wilcoxon rank-sum tests were applied when comparing TCR breadth between groups. TCRdb carries this immuneACCESS record with in-frame sequences only. Its versions omit some clonotypes, under half of them owing to an unresolved V gene in the studies checked, with the rest unexplained. V and J calls and clone size are given by that table; D and trimming were obtained from the DNA. The sample contains approximately 340,000 clones, 70% to 90% of them found a single time. 2.5% to 3.5% of the sample is in the top ten clones.

For CDR1 and CDR2, the germline V gene lists MDHEN and SYDVKM. From cysteine to phenylalanine, the CDR3 is 16 amino acids long. Only CDR3 DNA is held: 48 bases, read in frame from base 1. Ends trimmed: V by 6 bases, J by 3 bases; bases unmatched to a gene: 8. The sequence came from a person aged 18-65 years who received the Ad26.COV2.S COVID-19 vaccine or a placebo. The rearrangement combines TRBV28 with TRBJ1-5, with 10 bases in between that match TRBD1. Specimen: peripheral blood, collected in a trial of Ad26.COV2.S vaccine versus placebo. The nucleotide sequence is given as TGTGCCAGCAGCTTAAGGACAGGGGGTTTCAATCAGCCCCAGCATTTT. Its product reads: CASSLRTGGFNQPQHF. Supplemented by the reference TRBV28 and TRBJ1-5 proteins around the CDR3, the complete variable domain is DVKVTQSSRYLVKRTGEKVFLECVQDMDHENMFWYRQDPGLGLRLIYFSYDVKMKEKGDIPEGYSVSREKKERFSLILESASTNQTSMYLCASSLRTGGFNQPQHFGDGTRLSIL.